The clone carrying this TCR beta chain appeared many times. This entry comes from a study of T cells in Graves' hyperthyroidism and ophthalmopathy. Looked up from germline, CDR1 is MDHEN and CDR2 is SYDVKM. The length of the CDR3 is 14 residues. The V end was cut by 7 bases, the J end by 2 bases, with 13 bases between. Amplified TCR beta CDR3 regions came from RNA transcripts. The HTBI primer set was used in a first-round RT-PCR of the TCR CDR3. TCRdb re-derived calls from the multiplex PCR reads in MiXCR, one entry per CDR3 protein. The sample records 250,000 to 300,000 distinct CDR3 sequences, roughly 15% being singletons.

This clonotype was sampled from a young woman with Graves' hyperthyroidism that later progressed to Graves' ophthalmopathy. Sample: blood. V usage is TRBV28 and J usage is TRBJ2-3; D is uncertain. The chain's CDR3 is CASNIERDTDTQYF. In nucleotides, the CDR3 is TGTGCCAGCAACATCGAGCGAGACACAGATACGCAGTATTTT.